These T cell receptor beta chains were read from a single sample in a study of control samples from healthy donors and cancer patients. Produced via immunoSEQ multiplex PCR; TCRdb's table is partial and in-frame only. Of about 160,000 clones in the sample, around 94% were seen once. The sample consisted of PBMCs. The origin of the receptors is a man in his 60s with colorectal cancer. The CDR3 runs from the conserved cysteine through the conserved F or W. The D gene is left open where the match is weak. The size of a clone is reported for some rows only, either as once, few or many, or as a class for expanded clones.

TRBV7-2	TRBJ1-2	.	.	TGTGCCAGCAGCTTAAATTCGAGGGGATCCTATGGCTACACCTTC	CASSLNSRGSYGYTF
TRBV27	TRBJ1-2	TRBD1	.	TGTGCCAGCAGTCCCTTGGACAGGTGGGCTAACTATGGCTACACCTTC	CASSPLDRWANYGYTF
TRBV5-4	TRBJ2-1	TRBD1	.	TGTGCCAGCAGAGGACAGGGGTCTTACAATGAGCAGTTCTTC	CASRGQGSYNEQFF
TRBV7-9	TRBJ2-7	TRBD1	.	TGTGCCAGCAGCTTCTCCGGGACAGGGGCCTACGAGCAGTACTTC	CASSFSGTGAYEQYF
TRBV6-2/TRBV6-3	TRBJ1-1	.	.	TGTGCCAGCAGCCACCGCGGGGGTGAAGCTTTCTTT	CASSHRGGEAFF
TRBV9	TRBJ1-3	TRBD1	.	TGTGCCAGCAGCGTAGGAGGCAGGGGGTCCGGAAACACCATATATTTT	CASSVGGRGSGNTIYF
TRBV18	TRBJ2-7	TRBD1	.	TGTGCCAGCTCAGGACAGGGGGCCCGAGGCTCCTACGAGCAGTACTTC	CASSGQGARGSYEQYF
TRBV6-6	TRBJ1-1	.	few	TGTGCCACCAGGGTGGAGACGATATGGGCTTTCTTT	CATRVETIWAFF
TRBV12-3/TRBV12-4	TRBJ1-1	.	once	TGTGCCAGCAGTTTCAGAGTGAACACTGAAGCTTTCTTT	CASSFRVNTEAFF
TRBV27	TRBJ2-7	TRBD1	few	TGTGCCAGCAGTTTCGTGGGACAGGGGAAATACGAGCAGTACTTC	CASSFVGQGKYEQYF
TRBV7-2	TRBJ2-2	.	.	TGTGCCAGCAGCTTAGCGGGGGGGCGTAACACCGGGGAGCTGTTTTTT	CASSLAGGRNTGELFF
TRBV30	TRBJ1-5	TRBD1	.	TGTGCCTGGAGGGACACCGGGACAGCTAATCAGCCCCAGCATTTT	CAWRDTGTANQPQHF
TRBV7-8	TRBJ1-1	.	.	TGTGCCAGCAGCTTAGAAAGGGCTGGGAACACTGAAGCTTTCTTT	CASSLERAGNTEAFF
TRBV30	TRBJ2-2	.	.	TGTGCCCGGGCGGCGGGCACCGGGGAGCTGTTTTTT	CARAAGTGELFF
TRBV9	TRBJ1-1	.	.	TGTGCCAGCAGCGTAGCTACGGGGGGAACTGAAGCTTTCTTT	CASSVATGGTEAFF
TRBV20-1	TRBJ1-1	.	.	TGCAGTGCTAGTCGTCAGGGGAACACTGAAGCTTTCTTT	CSASRQGNTEAFF
TRBV20-1	TRBJ2-5	.	.	TGCAGTGCTAGTGATCGGGGCTGGGAGGAGACCCAGTACTTC	CSASDRGWEETQYF
TRBV19	TRBJ2-2	TRBD1	.	TGTGCCAGTAGCCCCGGACAGGGGAACACCGGGGAGCTGTTTTTT	CASSPGQGNTGELFF
TRBV11-2	TRBJ1-6	.	.	TGTGCCAGCAGCCCTACGGACAGCTATAATTCACCCCTCCACTTT	CASSPTDSYNSPLHF
TRBV29-1	TRBJ2-3	.	.	TGCAGCGTTGTTAGTGCGAAGGCTAGCACAGATACGCAGTATTTT	CSVVSAKASTDTQYF
TRBV7-8	TRBJ1-3	.	.	TGTGCCAGCAGCTCGAGCCAACCAGGGATCGGATCTGGAAACACCATATATTTT	CASSSSQPGIGSGNTIYF
TRBV11-2	TRBJ2-5	.	.	TGTGCCAGCAGCCACGGGGACCAAGAGACCCAGTACTTC	CASSHGDQETQYF
TRBV15	TRBJ2-5	TRBD2	.	TGTGCCACCAGCAGAGATTCCGGGACTAGCGGGGGGGCTAGAGAGACCCAGTACTTC	CATSRDSGTSGGARETQYF
TRBV7-9	TRBJ1-2	TRBD1	.	TGTGCCAGCAGCTTAGGGGGACAGGGCGACTATGGCTACACCTTC	CASSLGGQGDYGYTF
TRBV3-1/TRBV3-2	TRBJ2-7	TRBD2	.	TGTGCCAGCAGCAAGCGGGGGGCCTACGAGCAGTACTTC	CASSKRGAYEQYF
TRBV4-2	TRBJ2-5	.	.	TGTGCCAGCAGCAACAAGGGGGGCGGGGAGACCCAGTACTTC	CASSNKGGGETQYF
TRBV4-2	TRBJ1-3	.	.	TGTGCCAGCAGCCAAGAATGGACAGTCTCTGGAAACACCATATATTTT	CASSQEWTVSGNTIYF